The rows below give T cell receptor beta chains drawn from one sample of a study of T cells in Graves' hyperthyroidism and ophthalmopathy. TCRdb analysed the multiplex PCR reads with MiXCR anew, one entry per CDR3 protein. The sample lists around 390,000 distinct CDR3 sequences, approximately 15% occurring once. The sample was blood. These receptors all stem from a woman in her 30s with Graves' ophthalmopathy. CDR3s include the opening cysteine and the closing phenylalanine or tryptophan. A D gene is named only where the DNA matches it firmly. Clone size is shown for a subset of rows, as once, few, many or a class of expanded clone.

TRBJ2-3	.	many	TRBV2	CASLRRGITDTQYF	TGTGCCAGCTTAAGACGGGGAATCACAGATACGCAGTATTTT
TRBJ2-1	TRBD2	many	TRBV3-1	CASRQAGGPYNEQFF	TGTGCCAGCAGACAGGCGGGGGGGCCGTACAATGAGCAGTTCTTC
TRBJ2-1	.	many	TRBV15	CATSRDPNNEQFF	TGTGCCACCAGCAGAGATCCCAACAATGAGCAGTTCTTC
TRBJ1-2	.	many	TRBV12-3/TRBV12-4	CASSLVEQAYGYTF	TGTGCCAGCAGTTTAGTTGAACAGGCCTATGGCTACACCTTC
TRBJ2-7	.	many	TRBV3-1	CATLVSGEQYF	TGTGCCACCCTCGTAAGCGGCGAGCAGTACTTC
TRBJ2-3	.	many	TRBV6-4	CASSQRAGATDTQYF	TGTGCCAGCAGCCAAAGGGCGGGGGCCACAGATACGCAGTATTTT
TRBJ1-2	.	many	TRBV6-1	CASSDSGSYGYTF	TGTGCCAGCAGTGATTCGGGGTCCTATGGCTACACCTTC
TRBJ1-2	.	many	TRBV6-1	CASSEVVSSDGYTF	TGTGCCAGCAGTGAAGTAGTCTCTTCGGATGGCTACACCTTC
TRBJ1-3	.	many	TRBV7-9	CASSPRQGRMGNTIYF	TGTGCCAGCAGCCCCCGACAAGGCCGAATGGGAAACACCATATATTTT
TRBJ2-1	TRBD2	few	TRBV10-3	CAMFSLVAGGNEQFF	TGTGCCATGTTCTCCCTAGTCGCCGGGGGGAATGAGCAGTTCTTC
TRBJ2-2	.	many	TRBV11-2	CASSLGPGELFF	TGTGCCAGCAGCTTGGGACCCGGGGAGCTGTTTTTT
TRBJ2-2	.	many	TRBV3-1	CASSRWGSGELFF	TGTGCCAGCAGCCGATGGGGGTCCGGGGAGCTGTTTTTT
TRBJ2-2	.	many	TRBV2	CATPQGDRNTGELFF	TGTGCCACCCCACAAGGCGACAGAAACACCGGGGAGCTGTTTTTT
TRBJ1-1	.	many	TRBV9	CASSLAVGTEAFF	TGTGCCAGCAGCTTAGCTGTCGGCACTGAAGCTTTCTTT
TRBJ2-5	.	many	TRBV11-2	CASSHRVLQETQYF	TGTGCCAGCAGTCACAGAGTTCTACAAGAGACCCAGTACTTC
TRBJ2-7	TRBD1	few	TRBV29-1	CSVQSRDSPYEQYF	TGCAGCGTCCAAAGTAGGGACAGCCCCTACGAGCAGTACTTC
TRBJ1-5	.	.	TRBV19	CASSRGEGPQHF	TGTGCCAGTAGCCGGGGTGAAGGGCCCCAGCATTTT
TRBJ1-2	.	many	TRBV3-1	CASSLDPSGYGYTF	TGTGCCAGCAGCTTAGACCCCTCTGGGTATGGCTACACCTTC
TRBJ1-1	TRBD1	many	TRBV5-1	CASTQGPMNTEAFF	TGCGCCAGTACACAGGGGCCAATGAACACTGAAGCTTTCTTT
TRBJ2-6	.	.	TRBV18	CASSIGPAGANVLTF	TGTGCCAGCTCAATTGGGCCCGCCGGGGCCAACGTCCTGACTTTC
TRBJ1-1	TRBD1	many	TRBV4-1	CASSQDLGQGYLISTEAFF	TGCGCCAGCAGCCAAGACTTGGGACAGGGATACTTGATTAGCACTGAAGCTTTCTTT
TRBJ2-2	.	many	TRBV2	CASSEAHRAGELFF	TGTGCCAGCAGTGAAGCCCACCGTGCCGGGGAGCTGTTTTTT
TRBJ2-2	.	few	TRBV5-1	CASSLDQLPTGELFF	TGCGCCAGCAGCTTGGATCAGCTACCTACCGGGGAGCTGTTTTTT
TRBJ2-4	TRBD1	once	TRBV7-9	CASSLALGTGGPFSTKNIQYF	TGTGCCAGCAGCTTAGCGTTGGGGACAGGGGGCCCATTTTCCACCAAAAACATTCAGTACTTC
TRBJ1-1	TRBD1	many	TRBV27	CASSSGQGALGAFF	TGTGCCAGCAGTTCGGGACAGGGGGCCCTGGGGGCTTTCTTT
TRBJ1-2	.	many	TRBV3-1	CASSQGDGFNYGYTF	TGTGCCAGCAGCCAAGGGGACGGTTTTAACTATGGCTACACCTTC
TRBJ1-2	TRBD1	.	TRBV6-1	CASSSGEGADGYTF	TGTGCCAGCAGCTCCGGGGAGGGGGCTGATGGCTACACCTTC
TRBJ1-2	.	many	TRBV25-1	CASSEPGLNYGYTF	TGTGCCAGCAGTGAACCGGGGCTTAACTATGGCTACACCTTC
TRBJ1-2	.	once	TRBV12-3/TRBV12-4	CASSLVRGWDNYGYTF	TGTGCCAGCAGTTTAGTTCGGGGCTGGGACAACTATGGCTACACCTTC
TRBJ1-6	TRBD1	many	TRBV10-3	CAISHPPGQGTSPLHF	TGTGCCATCAGTCACCCCCCGGGACAGGGCACTTCACCCCTCCACTTT
TRBJ2-2	.	many	TRBV11-3	CASSSHPGELFF	TGTGCCAGCAGCTCCCACCCCGGGGAGCTGTTTTTT
TRBJ1-4	TRBD1	once	TRBV9	CASSAETGLGEKLFF	TGTGCCAGCAGCGCGGAGACAGGGTTGGGTGAAAAACTGTTTTTT
TRBJ1-6	.	few	TRBV29-1	CSVEDGVNSPLHF	TGCAGCGTTGAAGATGGGGTTAATTCACCCCTCCACTTT
TRBJ1-5	TRBD1	many	TRBV28	CASSTHAGQGNQPQHF	TGTGCCAGCAGTACTCACGCCGGACAGGGGAATCAGCCCCAGCATTTT
TRBJ1-2	.	once	TRBV7-8	CASSISDGGYGYSF	TGTGCCAGCAGCATATCTGATGGGGGCTATGGCTACTCCTTC
TRBJ1-5	.	.	TRBV9	CASSVAGGPNQPQHF	TGTGCCAGCAGCGTAGCTGGCGGACCCAATCAGCCCCAGCATTTT
TRBJ2-3	.	many	TRBV20-1	CSASFITDTQYF	TGCAGTGCTAGTTTCATCACAGATACGCAGTATTTT
TRBJ2-1	TRBD1	many	TRBV7-9	CASSSGQHNEQFF	TGTGCCAGCAGCTCGGGACAGCACAATGAGCAGTTCTTC
TRBJ2-7	TRBD2	few	TRBV7-9	CASSPAVGGGPFEQYF	TGTGCCAGCAGCCCAGCGGTCGGCGGGGGGCCCTTCGAGCAGTACTTC
TRBJ2-7	.	few	TRBV4-2	CASSQDPTEYEQYF	TGTGCCAGCAGCCAAGATCCCACAGAGTACGAGCAGTACTTC
TRBJ1-2	.	many	TRBV3-1	CASSREGERYYGYTF	TGTGCCAGCAGCCGGGAGGGGGAGCGTTACTATGGCTACACCTTC
TRBJ2-5	TRBD2	many	TRBV3-1	CASSQGDYRQETQYF	TGTGCCAGCAGCCAGGGGGACTACCGACAAGAGACCCAGTACTTC
TRBJ1-4	.	.	TRBV20-1	CSARPGWDEKLFF	TGCAGTGCTAGGCCCGGGTGGGATGAAAAACTGTTTTTT
TRBJ1-2	.	.	TRBV29-1	CSVEDEGIALGYTF	TGCAGCGTTGAAGACGAGGGCATTGCCCTTGGCTACACCTTC
TRBJ2-1	.	many	TRBV2	CASSDRALGGADNEQFF	TGTGCCAGCAGCGACAGGGCTCTCGGGGGGGCCGACAATGAGCAGTTCTTC
TRBJ2-1	.	many	TRBV3-1	CASSQVSPPIYNEQFF	TGTGCCAGCAGCCAAGTTTCTCCTCCTATATACAATGAGCAGTTCTTC
TRBJ2-3	TRBD2	.	TRBV10-3	CAISESYASGEITDTQYF	TGTGCCATCAGTGAGTCGTATGCTAGCGGGGAGATCACAGATACGCAGTATTTT
TRBJ2-2	.	many	TRBV6-1	CASSPPVPRGGHNTGELFF	TGTGCCAGCAGTCCCCCTGTCCCTCGCGGGGGCCATAACACCGGGGAGCTGTTTTTT
TRBJ2-1	.	.	TRBV6-1	CASRSRDIPNNEQFF	TGTGCCAGCAGATCCCGGGACATCCCGAACAATGAGCAGTTCTTC
TRBJ2-3	.	many	TRBV30	CAWSKGGPGHTDTQYF	TGTGCCTGGAGCAAAGGGGGGCCAGGGCACACAGATACGCAGTATTTT
TRBJ2-2	.	once	TRBV12-3/TRBV12-4	CATSSGYGGELFF	TGTGCCACCAGCTCAGGGTACGGCGGGGAGCTGTTTTTT
TRBJ2-5	TRBD2	.	TRBV20-1	CSARTSGGLQETQYF	TGCAGTGCCAGGACTAGCGGGGGCCTCCAAGAGACCCAGTACTTC
TRBJ1-2	.	many	TRBV2	CASSVSGGYGYTF	TGTGCCAGCAGTGTCTCGGGGGGCTATGGCTACACCTTC
TRBJ1-1	.	.	TRBV12-5	CASGLVLVNTEAFF	TGTGCTAGTGGTTTGGTACTAGTGAACACTGAAGCTTTCTTT
TRBJ1-1	.	many	TRBV11-2	CASSLVASEEAFF	TGTGCCAGCAGTCTAGTGGCGAGTGAGGAAGCTTTCTTT
TRBJ2-3	.	.	TRBV28	CASIPTGARTDTQYF	TGTGCCAGCATCCCGACAGGAGCCCGCACAGATACGCAGTATTTT